The rows below give T cell receptor beta chains drawn from one sample of a study of blood T cell repertoires in COVID-19. Profiling relied on immunoSEQ multiplex PCR, and the TCRdb table lists in-frame clones only, not all of them. The repertoire holds 90,000 to 120,000 clones, with just over 90% as singletons. Sequencing input: peripheral blood. Receptors were obtained from a man aged 55-75 years with acute or convalescent COVID-19. CDR3s include the opening cysteine and the closing phenylalanine or tryptophan. A D gene is named only where the DNA matches it firmly. Clone size, where shown, is once, few, many, or a class for clones that have expanded.

d_call j_call clone_size v_call cdr3_aa
NA TRBJ2-5 NA TRBV24-1 CATRASDNQETQYF
NA TRBJ2-2 NA TRBV5-1 CASSTEGRVVAGELFF
TRBD1 TRBJ1-2 NA TRBV6-5 CASSSRRQGTNYGYTF
TRBD1 TRBJ1-6 NA TRBV28 CASSTGQKFSPLHF
NA TRBJ2-2 NA TRBV7-3 CASSSPSGPHTGELFF
TRBD2 TRBJ2-1 NA TRBV19 CAARPSGSEKSNEQFF
NA TRBJ1-1 NA TRBV19 CASSIDGGVAFF
NA TRBJ1-2 NA TRBV6-5 CASTRGDGYTF
NA TRBJ2-7 once TRBV28 CASSLIGGTIPYEQYF
TRBD1 TRBJ1-6 NA TRBV30 CAWRRWDRGLSPLHF
NA TRBJ1-4 NA TRBV10-3 CAIKEETNEKLFF
TRBD1 TRBJ1-4 NA TRBV27 CASSLSGTGYEKLFF
TRBD2 TRBJ2-3 NA TRBV28 CASSTVAGVTDTQYF
TRBD1 TRBJ1-2 NA TRBV5-6 CASTTPGQEVYGYTF
NA TRBJ2-2 NA TRBV13 CASSLGGTENTGELFF
NA TRBJ2-5 NA TRBV19 CASSIGGYQETQYF
TRBD2 TRBJ2-3 NA TRBV7-2 CASSLGTSGSGTDTQYF
NA TRBJ1-5 once TRBV29-1 CSVAGRVGNQPQHF
NA TRBJ1-5 NA TRBV7-2 CASSYHRDSNQPQHF
NA TRBJ1-2 NA TRBV24-1 CATSPGHPYGYTF
TRBD2 TRBJ2-1 NA TRBV19 CASSQIAGTYNEQFF
NA TRBJ2-1 once TRBV19 CASTIRGLPIDEQFF
NA TRBJ2-2 NA TRBV21-1 CASSRQDETNTGELFF
TRBD2 TRBJ2-2 NA TRBV11-2 CASSPLAGGAGELFF
NA TRBJ2-2 NA TRBV3-1/TRBV3-2 CASSQVPYTGELFF
TRBD2 TRBJ2-1 NA TRBV9 CASSVVAGVWTEQFF
NA TRBJ1-6 NA TRBV6-5 CASSWGTGTNSPLHF
NA TRBJ1-2 NA TRBV5-1 CASSASTLGGDYTF
TRBD1 TRBJ2-6 NA TRBV6-1 CASSETGSFSGANVLTF
NA TRBJ2-1 NA TRBV29-1 CSVRSGSSYNEQFF
NA TRBJ2-3 NA TRBV9 CASSVVGDSSTDTQYF
NA TRBJ1-4 few TRBV24-1 CATGAGDNEKLFF
TRBD2 TRBJ2-1 NA TRBV7-9 CASSSRLAGGHEQFF
TRBD1 TRBJ1-5 NA TRBV28 CASSLSGTGGLDNQPQHF
TRBD2 TRBJ2-3 NA TRBV3-1/TRBV3-2 CASSQGTSGHPDTQYF
TRBD1 TRBJ1-3 NA TRBV19 CASSQGQSSGNTIYF
TRBD1 TRBJ1-1 NA TRBV30 CAWSYPGQGTEAFF
NA TRBJ1-1 NA TRBV7-2 CASGGRGTEAFF
TRBD1 TRBJ2-7 NA TRBV13 CASSLGGQWPYEQYF
NA TRBJ1-3 NA TRBV5-1 CASSLRTDGNTIYF
NA TRBJ2-2 NA TRBV19 CASSMLRAGELFF
TRBD2 TRBJ2-3 NA TRBV19 CASSIGLAGGLGTDTQYF
NA TRBJ1-3 NA TRBV15 CATSRDRRGSGNTIYF
NA TRBJ2-5 NA TRBV20-1 CSASGAGSPSSQETQYF
NA TRBJ1-2 NA TRBV4-1 CASSQEKGQGYGYTF
NA TRBJ2-7 NA TRBV9 CASSVGTSIYEQYF
NA TRBJ1-1 NA TRBV5-1 CASSLGANLLNTEAFF
TRBD2 TRBJ2-1 NA TRBV7-8 CASSSTGGTNEQFF
NA TRBJ2-4 NA TRBV5-6 CASSLAAGWTKNIQYF
NA TRBJ2-2 NA TRBV11-2 CASSPGASAGGELFF
NA TRBJ1-4 NA TRBV6-1 CASSDWGTTTNEKLFF
NA TRBJ2-1 NA TRBV28 CASRIRTGSSYNEQFF
NA TRBJ1-5 NA TRBV24-1 CATSPGPSNQPQHF
TRBD1 TRBJ1-3 NA TRBV6-5 CASGTGFSGNTIYF
NA TRBJ2-3 NA TRBV7-9 CASSRQGTDTQYF